This T cell receptor beta chain emerged from a study of cytomegalovirus exposure and HLA in healthy donors. Germline lookup yields CDR1 MNHNY and CDR2 SVGAGI (reference sequence). Trimming removed 6 bases at V and 3 bases at J, with 14 bases between. The CDR3 has 15 amino acids. Primers: 60 Vbeta forward and 13 Jbeta reverse. The data were produced by immunoSEQ multiplex PCR, yet TCRdb's version contains in-frame clones alone and is incomplete. The repertoire consists of 120,000 or so clones, with just over 65% occurring once and the leading ten covering 1.5% to 1.7%. The sequence was obtained from a man between 18 and 29 years old in good health and CMV-seronegative. Sequencing was performed on PBMCs. The chain joins TRBV6-6 to TRBJ1-4; no definite D call. This CDR3 reads CASSPGLSANEKLFF. CDR3 DNA sequence: TGTGCCAGCAGCCCCGGCTTGAGCGCTAATGAAAAACTGTTTTTT.